This TCR beta chain originates from a study of metastatic and nonmetastatic thyroid tumors. On this clone itself: Its antigen is not known. This may be a read error: a much more frequent sequence differs by one nucleotide. This sample includes further DNA sequences coding for the same CDR3.

Per the authors' pipeline: A distant-metastasis classifier for papillary thyroid cancer was built using CDR3 differences across clinicopathological groups. TCRdb re-processed the PCR reads through MiXCR. TCRdb's processing, not the study's, gives the V and J calls here. Counted here are under 30,000 clones, under 25% occurring once; the ten biggest clones make up more than 2%. CDR1 SNHLY and CDR2 FYNNEI come from the germline V gene. The CDR3 has 18 amino acids. The entire patient cohort was treatment-naive prior to thyroid surgery. Overall study results and limits: It was reported that TCR beta diversity was significantly higher in malignant thyroid tumors than benign nodules, in blood and tumor.

The sequencing input was blood. V is TRBV2 and J is TRBJ2-5; tentative D call: TRBD1 (5 bases). This TCR came from a female donor with papillary thyroid cancer or a benign thyroid nodule (not recorded which). Some clones in this sample may be carry-over from other donors' samples. The CDR3 region has the DNA TGCGCCAGCAGTCCTATCCTTGGCGGAGCGACAGAAGAAGAGACCCAGTACTTC. Amino acids: CASSPILGGATEEETQYF.